These T cell receptor beta chains were read from a single sample in a study of T cell repertoires in aging, cancer and after chemotherapy. TCRdb re-derived calls from the multiplex PCR reads in MiXCR, one entry per CDR3 protein. The repertoire holds 2,000 or so distinct CDR3 sequences, with 20% to 25% as singletons. The sample taken for sequencing was blood. The receptors stem from a human donor with a blood cancer. Both conserved end residues are trimmed from each CDR3.

v_gene: TRBV5-1
j_gene: TRBJ2-2
CDR3aa: ASSLGQLNTGELF

v_gene: TRBV27
j_gene: TRBJ2-3
CDR3aa: ASSLTGATDTQY

v_gene: TRBV24-1
j_gene: TRBJ2-5
CDR3aa: ATSAKTRTSRRQTQY

v_gene: TRBV20-1
j_gene: TRBJ1-1
CDR3aa: SAAGSTEAF

v_gene: TRBV24-1
j_gene: TRBJ2-1
CDR3aa: ATSESGLAGENDEQF

v_gene: TRBV11-1
j_gene: TRBJ1-1
CDR3aa: ASSLHGQPMNTEAF

v_gene: TRBV12-3/TRBV12-4
j_gene: TRBJ2-5
CDR3aa: ASRPRTGIGETQY

v_gene: TRBV5-1
j_gene: TRBJ2-1
CDR3aa: ASSLGGVVIEQF

v_gene: TRBV19
j_gene: TRBJ1-6
CDR3aa: ASSMMDSNSPLH

v_gene: TRBV6-2/TRBV6-3
j_gene: TRBJ2-7
CDR3aa: ASSYSGAYEQY

v_gene: TRBV28
j_gene: TRBJ2-4
CDR3aa: ASSFNGYKDIQY

v_gene: TRBV5-1
j_gene: TRBJ2-2
CDR3aa: ASSLEGTTNTGELF

v_gene: TRBV28
j_gene: TRBJ1-5
CDR3aa: ASSFRQSNQPQH

v_gene: TRBV30
j_gene: TRBJ1-5
CDR3aa: AWMQGQGPQH

v_gene: TRBV27
j_gene: TRBJ2-3
CDR3aa: ASSLGSGSLSPDTQY

v_gene: TRBV30
j_gene: TRBJ1-2
CDR3aa: AWSVTGSYGYT

v_gene: TRBV7-6
j_gene: TRBJ2-5
CDR3aa: ASSPLAGGGQETQY

v_gene: TRBV6-5
j_gene: TRBJ2-7
CDR3aa: ASSFRDRIPYEQY

v_gene: TRBV6-5
j_gene: TRBJ1-1
CDR3aa: ASSYYSSLMNTEAF

v_gene: TRBV4-1
j_gene: TRBJ2-3
CDR3aa: ASSQEQREADTQY

v_gene: TRBV20-1
j_gene: TRBJ2-1
CDR3aa: SAGGWGRWNEQF

v_gene: TRBV6-5
j_gene: TRBJ1-1
CDR3aa: ASSFRDSYNTEAF

v_gene: TRBV6-6
j_gene: TRBJ1-3
CDR3aa: ASIGWGLSGNTIY

v_gene: TRBV5-1
j_gene: TRBJ1-5
CDR3aa: ASSSPGTGVDQPQH

v_gene: TRBV29-1
j_gene: TRBJ2-7
CDR3aa: SAGSYEQY

v_gene: TRBV28
j_gene: TRBJ1-2
CDR3aa: ASRPAGRGHEDGNGYT

v_gene: TRBV30
j_gene: TRBJ1-1
CDR3aa: AWSVRNTEAF

v_gene: TRBV18
j_gene: TRBJ2-2
CDR3aa: ASSPTGELF

v_gene: TRBV18
j_gene: TRBJ2-1
CDR3aa: ASSPSGGLYNEQF

v_gene: TRBV7-9
j_gene: TRBJ1-5
CDR3aa: ASSLTGGNQPQH

v_gene: TRBV29-1
j_gene: TRBJ2-7
CDR3aa: SVAGTSGLSSYEQY

v_gene: TRBV20-1
j_gene: TRBJ2-7
CDR3aa: SALRPTPQVAYEQY

v_gene: TRBV2
j_gene: TRBJ2-7
CDR3aa: ASSEINSGETYEQY

v_gene: TRBV7-9
j_gene: TRBJ1-4
CDR3aa: ASSSPVVGNEKLF

v_gene: TRBV4-2
j_gene: TRBJ2-1
CDR3aa: ASSLGQGGDNEQF

v_gene: TRBV20-1
j_gene: TRBJ1-2
CDR3aa: SARPGSGDGYT

v_gene: TRBV29-1
j_gene: TRBJ2-3
CDR3aa: SVEDYRTSGSTDTQY

v_gene: TRBV6-5
j_gene: TRBJ1-2
CDR3aa: ASGGAASYGYT